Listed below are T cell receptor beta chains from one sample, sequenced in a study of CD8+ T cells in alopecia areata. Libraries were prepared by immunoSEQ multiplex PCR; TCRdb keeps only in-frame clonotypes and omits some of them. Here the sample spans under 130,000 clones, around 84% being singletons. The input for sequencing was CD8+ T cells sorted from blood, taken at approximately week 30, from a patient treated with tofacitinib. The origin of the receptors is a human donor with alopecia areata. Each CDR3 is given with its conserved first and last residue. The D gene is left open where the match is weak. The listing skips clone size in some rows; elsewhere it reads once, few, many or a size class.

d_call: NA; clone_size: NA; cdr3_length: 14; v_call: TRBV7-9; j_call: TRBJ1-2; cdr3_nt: TGTGCCAGCAGCTCTGATATAGCTAACTATGGCTACACCTTC; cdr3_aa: CASSSDIANYGYTF
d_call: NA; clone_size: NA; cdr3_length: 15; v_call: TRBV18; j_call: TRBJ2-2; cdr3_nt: TGTGCCAGCTCATCCAGTTCTTATAACACCGGGGAGCTGTTTTTT; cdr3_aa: CASSSSSYNTGELFF
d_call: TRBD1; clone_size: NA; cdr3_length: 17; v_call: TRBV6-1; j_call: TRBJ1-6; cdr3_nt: TGTGCCAGCAGTGACCAGACAGGGGTTTCGTATTTTTCACCCCTCCACTTT; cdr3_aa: CASSDQTGVSYFSPLHF
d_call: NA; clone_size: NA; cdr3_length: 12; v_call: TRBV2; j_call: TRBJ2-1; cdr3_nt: TGTGCCAGCGGGAGTGCCTACAATGAGCAGTTCTTC; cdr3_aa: CASGSAYNEQFF
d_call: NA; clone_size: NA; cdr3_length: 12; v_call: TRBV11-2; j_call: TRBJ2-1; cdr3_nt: TGTGCCAGCAGGGTGGACTACAATGAGCAGTTCTTC; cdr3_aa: CASRVDYNEQFF
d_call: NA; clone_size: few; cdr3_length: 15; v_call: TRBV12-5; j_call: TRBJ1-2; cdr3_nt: TGTGCTAGTGGTTTGGACTCGGGGGGATTAGAGGGCTACACCTTC; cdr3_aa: CASGLDSGGLEGYTF
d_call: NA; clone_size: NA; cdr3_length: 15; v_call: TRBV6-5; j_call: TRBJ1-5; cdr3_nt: TGTGCCAGCAGTTACTCAGGAAGTAGCAATCAGCCCCAGCATTTT; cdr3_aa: CASSYSGSSNQPQHF
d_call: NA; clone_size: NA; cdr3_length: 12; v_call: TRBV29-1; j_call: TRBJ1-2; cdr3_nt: TGCAGCGTTGGGGTTACTAACTATGGCTACACCTTC; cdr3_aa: CSVGVTNYGYTF
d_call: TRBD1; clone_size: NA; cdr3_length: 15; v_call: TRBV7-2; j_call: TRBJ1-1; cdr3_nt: TGTGCCAGCAGCCTATCGACAGGGGGGAGCACTGAAGCTTTCTTT; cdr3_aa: CASSLSTGGSTEAFF
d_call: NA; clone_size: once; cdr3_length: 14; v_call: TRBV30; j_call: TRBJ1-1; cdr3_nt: TGTGTCTGGAGCGTTTCTGCCCTAAACACTGAAGCTTTCTTT; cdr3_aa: CVWSVSALNTEAFF
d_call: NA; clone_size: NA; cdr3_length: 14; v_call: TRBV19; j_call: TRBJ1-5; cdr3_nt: TGTGCCAGTTCAGGGTCGGGGAGCAATCAGCCCCAGCATTTT; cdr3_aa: CASSGSGSNQPQHF
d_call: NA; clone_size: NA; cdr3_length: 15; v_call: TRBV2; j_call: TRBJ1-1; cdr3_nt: TGTGCCAGCAGTGAAAAGCCAGGACTGAACACTGAAGCTTTCTTT; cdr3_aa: CASSEKPGLNTEAFF
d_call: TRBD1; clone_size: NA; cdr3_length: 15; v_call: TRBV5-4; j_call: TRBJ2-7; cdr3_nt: TGTGCCAGCAGCTGGACAGGGGGCAAGCCCAACGAGCAGTACTTC; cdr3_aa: CASSWTGGKPNEQYF
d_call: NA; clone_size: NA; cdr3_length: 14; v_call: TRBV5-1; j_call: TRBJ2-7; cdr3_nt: TGCGCCAGCAGCCCCGGGCTGGGTCATTGCGAGCAGTACTTC; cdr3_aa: CASSPGLGHCEQYF
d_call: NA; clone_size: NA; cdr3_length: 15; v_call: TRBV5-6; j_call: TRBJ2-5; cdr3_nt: TGTGCCAGCAGCTTCGCGACAGACATTCAAGAGACCCAGTACTTC; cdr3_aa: CASSFATDIQETQYF
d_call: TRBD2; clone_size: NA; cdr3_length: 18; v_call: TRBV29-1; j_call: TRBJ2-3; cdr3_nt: TGCAGCGCCCTGCCCAGTCTAGCGGGAGGTTCTGGCACAGATACGCAGTATTTT; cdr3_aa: CSALPSLAGGSGTDTQYF
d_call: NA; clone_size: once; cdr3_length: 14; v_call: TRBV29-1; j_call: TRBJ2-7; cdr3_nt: TGCAGCGTTGAATGGCCGGGAGACTACTACGAGCAGTACTTC; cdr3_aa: CSVEWPGDYYEQYF
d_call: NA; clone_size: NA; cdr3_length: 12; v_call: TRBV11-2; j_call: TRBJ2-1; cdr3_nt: TGTGCCAGCAGCTTGGTTAAGATGGAGCAGTTCTTC; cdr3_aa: CASSLVKMEQFF
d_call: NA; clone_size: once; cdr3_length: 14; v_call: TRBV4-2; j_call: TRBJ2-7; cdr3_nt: TGTGCCAGCAGCCAAGAGGCAGGCCCCTACGAGCAGTACTTC; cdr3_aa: CASSQEAGPYEQYF
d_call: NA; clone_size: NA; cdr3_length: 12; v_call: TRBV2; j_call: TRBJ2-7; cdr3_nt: TGTGCCAGCAAGCTCGGGACCTACGAGCAGTACTTC; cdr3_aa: CASKLGTYEQYF
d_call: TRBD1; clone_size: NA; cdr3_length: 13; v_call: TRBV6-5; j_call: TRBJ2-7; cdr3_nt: TGTGCCAGCAGTGAGGACAGGTCCTACGAGCAGTACTTC; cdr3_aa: CASSEDRSYEQYF
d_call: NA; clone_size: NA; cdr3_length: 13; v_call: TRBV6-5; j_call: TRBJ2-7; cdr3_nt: TGTGCCAGCAGTTACTCGCCCTCCTACGAGCAGTACTTC; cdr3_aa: CASSYSPSYEQYF
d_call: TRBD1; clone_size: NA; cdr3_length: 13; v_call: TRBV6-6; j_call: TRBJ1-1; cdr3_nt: TGTGCCAGCAGTCGGGACAGCGCCACTGAAGCTTTCTTT; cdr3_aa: CASSRDSATEAFF